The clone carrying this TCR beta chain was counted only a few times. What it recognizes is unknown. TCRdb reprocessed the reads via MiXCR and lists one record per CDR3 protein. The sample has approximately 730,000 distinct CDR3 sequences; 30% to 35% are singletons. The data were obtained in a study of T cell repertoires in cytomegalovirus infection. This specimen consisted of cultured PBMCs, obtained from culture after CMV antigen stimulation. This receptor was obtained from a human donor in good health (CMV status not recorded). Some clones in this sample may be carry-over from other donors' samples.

CDR3 protein: CASTRAAGGLYGYTF. As DNA, the CDR3 is TGTGCCAGTACCCGAGCGGCAGGGGGCCTCTATGGCTACACCTTC. The chain combines TRBV19 with TRBJ1-2; 8 nucleotides match TRBD1. CDR1 and CDR2 from the germline V gene are LNHDA and SQIVND (reference sequence). The CDR3 sequence is 15 residues long. The J segment lost 4 bases and the V segment lost 7 bases, leaving 11 bases of the junction unmatched. The full variable domain, completed using reference TRBV19 and TRBJ1-2, is DGGITQSPKYLFRKEGQNVTLSCEQNLNHDAMYWYRQDPGQGLRLIYYSQIVNDFQKGDIAEGYSVSREKKESFPLTVTSAQKNPTAFYLCASTRAAGGLYGYTFGSGTRLTVV.